The next 30 T cell receptor beta chains were all read from a single sample in a study of cytomegalovirus exposure and HLA in healthy donors. TCRdb's copy holds only in-frame clones and misses some; the assay was immunoSEQ multiplex PCR. The data contain tens of thousands of clones, 93% of them singletons. The sequencing input was PBMCs. The receptors were sampled from a woman in her 30s in good health and CMV-seronegative.

The chain couples TRBV30 to TRBJ1-1, with 8 positions matching TRBD1. The CDR3 totals 15 residues. The trim removed 3 bases at V and 4 bases at J, leaving 10 bases unmatched. Germline values: CDR1 GTSNPN, CDR2 SVGIG (reference sequence). As DNA, the CDR3 is TGTGCCTGGAGGTACCCAGGGGGCGCGGGCACTGAAGCTTTCTTT. Protein product: CAWRYPGGAGTEAFF.

V gene TRBV6-4 combines with J gene TRBJ2-5; 12 bases map to TRBD2. The CDR3 length is 13 residues. CDR1 MRHNA and CDR2 SNTAGT come from the germline V gene. Losses at the gene ends were 10 bases for V and 4 bases for J; bases not matched to a gene: 4. The CDR3 reads CATTSGRTETQYF. The CDR3 region has the DNA TGTGCCACAACTAGCGGGAGGACAGAGACCCAGTACTTC.

The chain combines TRBV18 with TRBJ1-3; D gene ambiguous. V lost 3 bases and J lost 2, with 17 bases in between. The V gene's germline CDR1 is KGHSH and CDR2 LQKENI. The CDR3 loop spans 17 amino acids. Here the CDR3 DNA reads TGTGCCAGCTCACCGGGAGAAGGGTTTGTAACTGGAAACACCATATATTTT. It translates to CASSPGEGFVTGNTIYF.

The gene calls are TRBV9 and TRBJ2-7, with D tentatively TRBD2 (5 bases). CDR1 and CDR2 (germline): SGDLS, YYNGEE. The CDR3 has 14 amino acids. Trimming left V 2 bases short and J 6 bases short, with 15 bases between. The CDR3 bases are TGTGCCAGCAGCGTTCTAGCAGGAGGTGGCGAGCAGTACTTC. Translation gives CASSVLAGGGEQYF.

The chain combines TRBV9 with TRBJ1-3; 8 bases align to TRBD1. V shed 7 bases, J shed 5 bases, and the junction held 5 bases outside the gene matches. CDR1 and CDR2 (germline): SGDLS, YYNGEE. This CDR3 has 13 amino acids. The CDR3 region has the DNA TGTGCCAGCGGCCAGGGGGCCCGAAACACCATATATTTT. Its protein is CASGQGARNTIYF.

The CDR3: CASSHLIGPSRRAIGGEAFF. CDR3 DNA: TGCGCCAGCAGCCACCTCATAGGACCAAGTCGGCGGGCCATAGGGGGTGAAGCTTTCTTT. The genes are TRBV4-3 and TRBJ1-1; D may be TRBD1 (6 bases). In germline, CDR1 is LGHNA, CDR2 YSLEER. V lost 3 bases and J lost 7, with 33 bases in between. The CDR3 sequence is 20 residues long.

The V and J genes are TRBV5-1 and TRBJ1-3; D not certain. The CDR3 is made up of 16 amino acids. Trimming pared 0 bases from V and 0 bases from J, leaving 10 bases between. Germline CDR1 and CDR2: SGHRS and YFSETQ. In DNA form, the CDR3 reads TGCGCCAGCAGCTTGGTCGACGGCGGCTCTGGAAACACCATATATTTT. It specifies CASSLVDGGSGNTIYF.

The J gene is TRBJ1-2, the V gene TRBV28, with 7 positions matching TRBD1. CDR1 and CDR2 (germline): MDHEN, SYDVKM. CDR3 size: 16 residues. The junction had 7 bases not matched to a gene; V was cut back by 1 base and J by 2 bases. CDR3: CASSLSGPGGNYGYTF. CDR3 nucleotides: TGTGCCAGCAGTTTATCGGGCCCAGGGGGGAACTATGGCTACACCTTC.

The chain joins TRBV7-9 to TRBJ2-2; D ambiguous. CDR1 is SEHNR and CDR2 is FQNEAQ in the germline V gene (reference sequence). Trimming removed 6 bases from V and 11 bases from J, with 13 bases in between. This CDR3 is built from 12 residues. The CDR3 DNA is TGTGCCAGCAGACCGCAGATGGCCGAGCTGTTTTTT. The encoded protein is CASRPQMAELFF.

The chain employs TRBV19 and TRBJ2-7; 8 positions agree with TRBD1. CDR3 length: 14 amino acids. Per the germline V gene, CDR1 is LNHDA and CDR2 is SQIVND (reference sequence). J lost 4 bases, V lost 3 bases, and 5 bases had no gene match. This CDR3 is CASSIGRGPYEQYF. Written as DNA, the CDR3 is TGTGCCAGTAGTATCGGCAGGGGGCCGTACGAGCAGTACTTC.

This clone was seen only once. The CDR3 coding sequence is TGTGCCAGCAGCTCCGACGGACTAGCGGGCGCGAGAGGCGAGCAGTACTTC. This codes for CASSSDGLAGARGEQYF. The chain joins TRBV7-6 to TRBJ2-7; 11 bases line up with TRBD2. The CDR3 spans 17 residues. The ends lost 4 bases at V and 6 bases at J; junction bases unmatched: 14. The V gene's germline CDR1 is SGHVS and CDR2 FNYEAQ.

The CDR3 coding sequence is TGCGCCAGCAGCTTTGAATTCGGGGAGATAAAGTCACCCCTCCACTTT. Its protein product is CASSFEFGEIKSPLHF. This chain connects TRBV5-1 to TRBJ1-6; D gene unclear. The CDR3 extends over 16 amino acids. Germline assignment: CDR1 SGHRS and CDR2 YFSETQ. The ends were cut back, 2 bases at V and 10 bases at J, with 19 bases in the middle.

The chain employs TRBV30 and TRBJ1-3; TRBD1 matches 8 bases. Germline V gene sequence: CDR1 GTSNPN, CDR2 SVGIG (reference sequence). The CDR3 has 13 amino acids. V shed 7 bases and J 4 bases; nucleotides not matched to a gene: 6. CDR3 sequence (DNA): TGTGCCTCAGATCCAGGGGGCGGAAACACCATATATTTT. Translated: CASDPGGGNTIYF.

This chain connects TRBV9 to TRBJ1-2, with TRBD1 identical over 10 bases. V lost 2 bases and J lost 8; bases outside the gene matches: 9. The germline CDR1 and CDR2 sequences are SGDLS and YYNGEE. This CDR3 contains 15 residues. CDR3 region: CASSVGQGPGGGYTF. The CDR3 DNA sequence: TGTGCCAGCAGCGTGGGACAGGGGCCCGGTGGGGGCTACACCTTC. The variable domain in full, completed from reference TRBV9 and TRBJ1-2, reads DSGVTQTPKHLITATGQRVTLRCSPRSGDLSVYWYQQSLDQGLQFLIQYYNGEERAKGNILERFSAQQFPDLHSELNLSSLELGDSALYFCASSVGQGPGGGYTFGSGTRLTVV.

The genes are TRBV11-2 and TRBJ2-1; 11 nucleotides align to TRBD2. The CDR3 spans 17 residues. Per germline, CDR1 SGHAT and CDR2 FQNNGV. V lost 5 bases and J lost 6; bases outside the gene matches: 12. CDR3: CASSHTSGSVQGNEQFF. CDR3 nucleotide sequence: TGTGCCAGCAGCCACACTAGCGGGAGCGTTCAGGGCAATGAGCAGTTCTTC.

The DNA for the CDR3 is TGTGCCTGGAGTGAGGGACAGGGACCTTATAGCAATCAGCCCCAGCATTTT. Residues: CAWSEGQGPYSNQPQHF. The genes are TRBV30 and TRBJ1-5, with 9 bases lining up with TRBD1. Trimming at V came to 1 base and at J to 0 bases, leaving 7 bases not matched to a gene. This CDR3 comprises 17 residues. Germline values: CDR1 GTSNPN, CDR2 SVGIG (reference sequence).

V and J are TRBV6-5 and TRBJ1-1, with TRBD1 identical over 8 bases. With 3 bases clipped from V and 2 bases from J, the junction kept 5 bases outside the gene matches. Germline V gene lookup returns CDR1 MNHEY and CDR2 SVGAGI. This CDR3 contains 15 residues. CDR3 nucleotides: TGTGCCAGCAGTTATTCCCAGGGGGCCAACACTGAAGCTTTCTTT. Translation gives CASSYSQGANTEAFF.

J is TRBJ1-2 and V is TRBV6-5; a weak D match, TRBD1 (5 bases). V lost 5 bases to trimming and J lost 5 bases, with 9 bases between them. The CDR3 has 12 residues. Germline V CDR1 and CDR2: MNHEY, SVGAGI. The CDR3 DNA reads as TGTGCCAGCAGTCAAGACAGTTATGGCTACACCTTC. Translation gives CASSQDSYGYTF.

The chain has TRBV4-1 and TRBJ2-7, with 8 bases fitting TRBD2. Germline V gene data show CDR1 as MGHRA and CDR2 as YSYEKL. This CDR3 has 16 amino acids. The V segment lost 1 base and the J segment 0 bases; nucleotides outside the gene matches: 5. The CDR3 region has the DNA TGCGCCAGCAGCCAAGGGACTAGCTCGAGCTCCTACGAGCAGTACTTC. Its protein product is CASSQGTSSSSYEQYF.

On this clone itself: The DNA is omitted, as the CDR3 cannot be located on it reliably, and the CDR3 follows TCRdb's listing. V usage is TRBV7-3 and J usage is TRBJ2-1; the table's TRBD2 call for D was not verified on the DNA. CDR1 is SGHTA, CDR2 FQGTGA, per germline. With termini counted, the CDR3 has 19 amino acids. The CDR3 loop reads CASSITGTVLREGENEQFF.

The chain joins TRBV15 to TRBJ1-2, with D unclear. Deletions cut 0 bases from V and 4 bases from J, with 6 bases between. The germline V gene has CDR1 LNHNV and CDR2 YYDKDF (reference sequence). There are 13 residues in the CDR3. Written as DNA, the CDR3 is TGTGCCACCAGCAGAGATCGGGGCTATGGCTACACCTTC. Translated, it gives CATSRDRGYGYTF.

The chain combines TRBV11-2 with TRBJ2-2, with 8 nucleotides matching TRBD1. The CDR3 extends over 16 amino acids. Germline trimming cut 5 bases from V and 5 bases from J; bases unmatched to any gene: 10. Germline loops: CDR1 SGHAT, CDR2 FQNNGV. CDR3: CASSPMEQGDTGELFF. DNA of the CDR3: TGTGCCAGCAGCCCAATGGAACAGGGGGATACCGGGGAGCTGTTTTTT.

The gene calls are TRBV6-4 and TRBJ2-1; TRBD2 matches at 10 bases. The CDR3 length is 15 residues. Germline V gives CDR1 MRHNA, CDR2 SNTAGT. V lost 4 bases and J lost 4; bases outside the gene matches: 4. The CDR3 nucleotides are TGTGCCAGCAGTGTCAGCGGGGGGGAGTACAATGAGCAGTTCTTC. Its protein is CASSVSGGEYNEQFF.

The rearrangement joins TRBV28 to TRBJ1-4, with D possibly being TRBD1 (5 bases). Per germline, CDR1 MDHEN and CDR2 SYDVKM. The V end lost 6 bases, the J end lost 0 bases, and 11 bases lay between the germline ends. The CDR3 loop spans 15 amino acids. The CDR3, as DNA: TGTGCCAGCAGCCCTTTAGGGGCAACTAATGAAAAACTGTTTTTT. Translated: CASSPLGATNEKLFF.

J is TRBJ2-7 and V is TRBV5-1, with 13 nucleotides matching TRBD2. Germline assignment: CDR1 SGHRS and CDR2 YFSETQ. Losses at the gene ends were 1 base for V and 2 bases for J; bases not matched to a gene: 3. CDR3 length equals 16 residues. This chain's CDR3 is CASSLPGTSGTYEQYF. For the CDR3, the DNA is TGCGCCAGCAGCTTGCCCGGGACTAGCGGGACCTACGAGCAGTACTTC.

The chain has TRBV6-5 and TRBJ1-5, with D maybe TRBD1 (5 bases). The CDR3 has 15 residues. Per germline, CDR1 MNHEY and CDR2 SVGAGI. V was trimmed by 6 bases and J by 0 bases, leaving 12 bases between them. The CDR3 DNA reads as TGTGCCAGCAGCGACTCGGGGGATAGCAATCAGCCCCAGCATTTT. Its translation is CASSDSGDSNQPQHF.

This clone was recorded once. The V call is TRBV5-1, the J call TRBJ1-3; D remains unclear. The length of the CDR3 is 16 residues. The V end lost 0 bases, the J end lost 0 bases, and 10 bases lay between the germline ends. Germline V gene lookup returns CDR1 SGHRS and CDR2 YFSETQ. The CDR3 sequence: CASSLAGSSSGNTIYF. CDR3 in DNA: TGCGCCAGCAGCTTGGCTGGCAGTTCCTCTGGAAACACCATATATTTT.

The rearrangement uses TRBV5-8 and TRBJ1-4; 9 bases line up with TRBD1. Germline trimming cut 4 bases from V and 3 bases from J; bases unmatched to any gene: 7. Germline CDR1 is SGHTS and CDR2 is YDEGEE. The CDR3 contains 16 residues. The CDR3 coding sequence is TGTGCCAGCAGCGACGGACAGGGGATATCTAATGAAAAACTGTTTTTT. Its translation is CASSDGQGISNEKLFF.

This clone was found once. CDR3 in DNA: TGCGCCAGCAGTGAGTCGCATCCCTACCGAGCTTTCTTT. It encodes CASSESHPYRAFF. The J gene is TRBJ1-1, the V gene TRBV10-1; D is unclear. V gave up 0 bases and J gave up 10 bases, with 12 bases separating them. CDR1 and CDR2 from the germline V gene are WNHNN and SYGVQD (reference sequence). CDR3 length: 13 residues.

V is TRBV7-9 and J is TRBJ2-1; D might be TRBD1 (5 bases). CDR1 and CDR2 (germline): SEHNR, FQNEAQ (reference sequence). V shed 1 base and J shed 2 bases, with 6 bases lying between them. The CDR3 is made up of 14 amino acids. This CDR3 reads CASSLEGAYNEQFF. The CDR3 nucleotides are TGTGCCAGCAGCTTAGAAGGGGCCTACAATGAGCAGTTCTTC. The full variable domain, rest sourced from reference TRBV7-9 and TRBJ2-1, is DTGVSQNPRHKITKRGQNVTFRCDPISEHNRLYWYRQTLGQGPEFLTYFQNEAQLEKSRLLSDRFSAERPKGSFSTLEIQRTEQGDSAMYLCASSLEGAYNEQFFGPGTRLTVL.